Below, one TCR beta chain is given with its context. Its antigen is still unknown. Primed by a sample-barcoded 5' primer and a J-beta primer mix, a second PCR proceeded for roughly 6 to 12 cycles. TCRdb analysed the 5' RACE reads with MiXCR anew, one entry per CDR3 protein. The sample consists of roughly 550,000 distinct CDR3 sequences, 20% to 30% of them appearing once. This sample is drawn from a study of blood T cells in healthy people across ages. Overall study findings and caveats: Higher diversity and more naive CD4+ cells were features of long-lived donors, compared to aged donors.

V shed 7 bases and J 2 bases; nucleotides not matched to a gene: 6. The CDR3 spans 14 residues. Germline values: CDR1 MDHEN, CDR2 SYDVKM. Separately, the same data were catalogued under a study of T cells of mothers and their children. As that study records: All donors were healthy and Caucasian; they were a few mothers and their six children. Every mother produced more than 10 million TCR beta CDR3 reads, whereas every child provided around 3 million.

The source of this sequence is a boy between 10 and 17 years old in good health. This chain links TRBV28 with TRBJ1-2, with 8 positions matching TRBD1. Sequencing input: blood. The CDR3: CASNPRQGNYGYTF. The CDR3 bases are TGTGCCAGCAACCCCCGACAGGGGAACTATGGCTACACCTTC.